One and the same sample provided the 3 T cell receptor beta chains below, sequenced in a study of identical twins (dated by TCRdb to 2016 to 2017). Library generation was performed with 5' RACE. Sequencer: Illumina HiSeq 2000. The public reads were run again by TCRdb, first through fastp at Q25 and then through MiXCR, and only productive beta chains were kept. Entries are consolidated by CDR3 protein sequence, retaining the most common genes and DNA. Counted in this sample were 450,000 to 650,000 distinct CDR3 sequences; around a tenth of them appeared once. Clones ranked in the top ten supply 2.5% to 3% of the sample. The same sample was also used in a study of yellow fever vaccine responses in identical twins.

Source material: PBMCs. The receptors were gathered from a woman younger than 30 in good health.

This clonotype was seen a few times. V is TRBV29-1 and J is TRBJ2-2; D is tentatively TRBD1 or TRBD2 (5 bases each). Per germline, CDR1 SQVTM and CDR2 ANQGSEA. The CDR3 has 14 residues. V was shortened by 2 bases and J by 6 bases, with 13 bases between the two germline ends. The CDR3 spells CSVEKTVGAGELFF. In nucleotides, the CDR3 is TGCAGCGTTGAAAAGACAGTGGGGGCCGGGGAGCTGTTTTTT.

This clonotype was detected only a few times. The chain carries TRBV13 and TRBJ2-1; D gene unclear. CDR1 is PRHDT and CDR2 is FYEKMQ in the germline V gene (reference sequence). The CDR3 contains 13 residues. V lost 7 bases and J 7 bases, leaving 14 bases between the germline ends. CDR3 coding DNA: TGTGCCAGCAACCGCCGCAGTGGGAATGAGCAGTTCTTC. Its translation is CASNRRSGNEQFF.

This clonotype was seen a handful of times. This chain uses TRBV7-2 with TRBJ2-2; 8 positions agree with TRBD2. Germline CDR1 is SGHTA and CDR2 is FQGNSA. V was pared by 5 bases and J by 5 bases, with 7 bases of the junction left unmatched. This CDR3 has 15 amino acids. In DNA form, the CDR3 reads TGTGCCAGCAGCCCAACTAGCGGAAAAACCGGGGAGCTGTTTTTT. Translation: CASSPTSGKTGELFF.